This T cell receptor beta chain originates from a study of blood T cell repertoires in COVID-19. Across the whole study: Donors in the United States, Italy and Spain gave samples during acute or convalescent COVID-19.

The CDR3 length is 15 residues. Germline CDR1 reads MNHEY; CDR2 reads SVGAGI. Germline trimming cut 6 bases from V and 6 bases from J; bases unmatched to any gene: 8. Measured with immunoSEQ multiplex PCR; TCRdb has only the in-frame clones, and not every one. The sample holds over 200,000 clones, around nine tenths seen once. The clonotype originates from a middle-aged woman with acute or convalescent COVID-19. The sample consisted of peripheral blood. The chain joins TRBV6-5 to TRBJ1-5, with 10 positions matching TRBD1. The CDR3 spells CASREDRGAGQPQHF. CDR3 bases: TGTGCCAGCAGAGAGGACAGGGGGGCGGGTCAGCCCCAGCATTTT.